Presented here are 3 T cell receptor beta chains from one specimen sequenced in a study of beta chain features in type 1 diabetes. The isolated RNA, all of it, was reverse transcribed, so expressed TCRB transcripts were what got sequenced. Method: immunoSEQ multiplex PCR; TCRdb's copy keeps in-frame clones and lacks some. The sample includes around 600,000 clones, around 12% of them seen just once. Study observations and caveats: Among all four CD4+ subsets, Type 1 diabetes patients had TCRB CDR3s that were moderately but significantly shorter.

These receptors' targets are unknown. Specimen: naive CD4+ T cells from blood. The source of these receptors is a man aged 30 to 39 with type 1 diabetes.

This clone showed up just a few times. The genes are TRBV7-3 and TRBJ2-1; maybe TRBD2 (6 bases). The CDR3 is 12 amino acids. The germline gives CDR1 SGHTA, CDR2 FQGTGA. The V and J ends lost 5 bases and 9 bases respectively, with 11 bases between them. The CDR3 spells CASSGSGSEQFF. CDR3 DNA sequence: TGTGCCAGCAGCGGTAGCGGCAGTGAGCAGTTCTTC.

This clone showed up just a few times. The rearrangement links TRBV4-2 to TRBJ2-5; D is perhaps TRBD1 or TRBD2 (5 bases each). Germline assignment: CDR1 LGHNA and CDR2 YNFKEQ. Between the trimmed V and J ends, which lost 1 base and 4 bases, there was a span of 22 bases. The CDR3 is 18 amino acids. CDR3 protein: CASSQARGQAGRRETQYF. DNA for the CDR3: TGTGCCAGCAGCCAAGCCCGGGGCCAGGCAGGGCGTAGAGAGACCCAGTACTTC.

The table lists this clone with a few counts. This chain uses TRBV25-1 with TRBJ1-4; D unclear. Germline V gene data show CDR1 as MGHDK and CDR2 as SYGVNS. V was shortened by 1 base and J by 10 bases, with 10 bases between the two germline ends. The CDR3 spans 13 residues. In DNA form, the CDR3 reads TGTGCCAGCAGTGAATTTAACGAGGGAAAACTGTTTTTT. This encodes CASSEFNEGKLFF.